This T cell receptor (beta chain) was profiled in a study of blood T cell repertoires in COVID-19. As for the study in general: COVID-19 samples, acute and convalescent, were from the United States, Italy and Spain.

Data came from immunoSEQ multiplex PCR; TCRdb stores just in-frame clones and leaves some out. In the table there are under 300,000 clones, roughly 84% of which are singletons. The CDR3 length is 11 residues. Germline lookup yields CDR1 GTSNPN and CDR2 SVGIG (reference sequence). As for this clone: The junction departs from the called germline gene at one end, perhaps through a read error.

The sequence was collected from a woman aged 35 to 49 who had recovered from COVID-19. V and J are TRBV30 and TRBJ2-1; 7 bases fit TRBD1. The specimen was peripheral blood. CDR3: CAWAETGVRIF. CDR3 nucleotide sequence: TGTGCCTGGGCCGAAACAGGGGTCAGGATCTTC.